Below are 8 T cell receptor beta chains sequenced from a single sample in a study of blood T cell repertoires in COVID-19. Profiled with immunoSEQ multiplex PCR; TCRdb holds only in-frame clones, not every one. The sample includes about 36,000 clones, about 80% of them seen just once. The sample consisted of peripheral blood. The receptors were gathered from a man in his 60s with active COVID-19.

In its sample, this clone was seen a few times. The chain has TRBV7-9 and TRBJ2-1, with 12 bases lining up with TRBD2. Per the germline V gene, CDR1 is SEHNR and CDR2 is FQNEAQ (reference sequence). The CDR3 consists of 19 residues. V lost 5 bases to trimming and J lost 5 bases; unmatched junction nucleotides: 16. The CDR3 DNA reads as TGTGCCAGCAGCGATAGACGGCGAGGACTAGCGGGAACCAACAATGAGCAGTTCTTC. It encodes CASSDRRRGLAGTNNEQFF.

The CDR3 reads CASSGGGAHYGYTF. The CDR3 nucleotides are TGTGCCAGCAGCGGAGGGGGCGCGCACTATGGCTACACCTTC. The rearrangement uses TRBV7-2 and TRBJ1-2; 7 bases match TRBD1. The J segment lost 3 bases and the V segment lost 5 bases, leaving 6 bases of the junction unmatched. The CDR3 runs 14 residues. Germline CDR1 reads SGHTA; CDR2 reads FQGNSA. The variable domain in full, completed from reference TRBV7-2 and TRBJ1-2, reads GAGVSQSPSNKVTEKGKDVELRCDPISGHTALYWYRQSLGQGLEFLIYFQGNSAPDKSGLPSDRFSAERTGGSVSTLTIQRTQQEDSAVYLCASSGGGAHYGYTFGSGTRLTVV.

The CDR3 here is CASRFGGGKLGYTF. The CDR3 nucleotides read TGTGCCAGCAGGTTCGGGGGAGGGAAACTCGGCTACACCTTC. The chain combines TRBV13 with TRBJ1-2; the D gene is possibly TRBD1 (5 bases). Trimming removed 6 bases at V and 8 bases at J, with 19 bases between. Per the germline V gene, CDR1 is PRHDT and CDR2 is FYEKMQ (reference sequence). The CDR3 covers 14 residues.

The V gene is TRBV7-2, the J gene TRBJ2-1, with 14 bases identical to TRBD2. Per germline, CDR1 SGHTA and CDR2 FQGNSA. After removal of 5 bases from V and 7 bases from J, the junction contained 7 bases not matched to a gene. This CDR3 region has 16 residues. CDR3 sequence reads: CASSPTSGRAGNEQFF. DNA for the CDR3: TGTGCCAGCAGCCCGACTAGCGGGAGGGCCGGAAATGAGCAGTTCTTC.

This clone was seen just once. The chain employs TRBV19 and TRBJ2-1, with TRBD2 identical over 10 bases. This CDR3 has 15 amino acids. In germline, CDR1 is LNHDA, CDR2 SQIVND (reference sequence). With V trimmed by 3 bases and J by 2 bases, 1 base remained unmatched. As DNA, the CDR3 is TGTGCCAGTAGTATCGGACTAGCGGCCTACAATGAGCAGTTCTTC. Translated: CASSIGLAAYNEQFF.

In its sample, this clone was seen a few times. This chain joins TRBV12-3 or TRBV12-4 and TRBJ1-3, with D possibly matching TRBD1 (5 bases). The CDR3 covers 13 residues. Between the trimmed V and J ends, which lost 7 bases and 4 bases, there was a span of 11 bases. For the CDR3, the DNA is TGTGCCAGCACCACAAGGGGAGGAAACACCATATATTTT. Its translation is CASTTRGGNTIYF.

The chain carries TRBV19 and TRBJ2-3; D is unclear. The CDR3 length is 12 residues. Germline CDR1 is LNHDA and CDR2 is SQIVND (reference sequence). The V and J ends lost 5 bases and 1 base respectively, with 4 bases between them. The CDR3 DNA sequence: TGTGCCAGTAGTCGGGGCACAGATACGCAGTATTTT. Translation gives CASSRGTDTQYF.

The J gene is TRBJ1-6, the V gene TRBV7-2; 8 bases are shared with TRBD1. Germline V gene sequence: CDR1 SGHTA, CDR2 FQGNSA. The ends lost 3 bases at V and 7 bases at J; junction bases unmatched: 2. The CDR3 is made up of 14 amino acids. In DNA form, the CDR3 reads TGTGCCAGCAGCTTGGACAGGGCAAATTCACCCCTCCACTTT. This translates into CASSLDRANSPLHF.